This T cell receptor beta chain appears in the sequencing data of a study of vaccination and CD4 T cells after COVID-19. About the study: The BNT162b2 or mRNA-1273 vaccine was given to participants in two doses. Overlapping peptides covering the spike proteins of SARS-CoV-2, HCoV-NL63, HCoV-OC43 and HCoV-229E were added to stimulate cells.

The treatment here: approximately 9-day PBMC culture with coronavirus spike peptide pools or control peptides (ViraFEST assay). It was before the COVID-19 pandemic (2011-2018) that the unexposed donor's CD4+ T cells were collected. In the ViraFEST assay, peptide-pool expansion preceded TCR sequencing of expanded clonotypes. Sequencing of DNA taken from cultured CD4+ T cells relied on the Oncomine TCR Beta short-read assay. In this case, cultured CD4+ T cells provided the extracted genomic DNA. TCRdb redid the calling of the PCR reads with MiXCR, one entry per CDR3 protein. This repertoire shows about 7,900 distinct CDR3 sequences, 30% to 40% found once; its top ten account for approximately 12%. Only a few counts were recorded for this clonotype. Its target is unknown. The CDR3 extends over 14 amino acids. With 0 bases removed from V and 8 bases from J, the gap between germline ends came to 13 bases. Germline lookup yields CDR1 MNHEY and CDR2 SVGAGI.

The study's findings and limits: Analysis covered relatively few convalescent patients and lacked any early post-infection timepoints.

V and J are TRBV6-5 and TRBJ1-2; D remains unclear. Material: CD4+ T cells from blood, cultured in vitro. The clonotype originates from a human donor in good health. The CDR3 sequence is CASSYSMIRGGYTF. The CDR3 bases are TGTGCCAGCAGTTACTCAATGATCCGGGGAGGCTACACCTTC.